This T cell receptor (beta chain) emerged from a study of T-cell reconstitution after alpha-beta-depleted transplantation in children. This clonotype has at least ten counts. Unique molecular identifiers were incorporated when the TCRbeta library was constructed. TCRdb independently ran MiXCR on the PCR reads; one entry per CDR3 protein. The top ten clones hold less than 6% of a sample with some 240,000 distinct CDR3 sequences, over 9.5% of them seen once. The specimen was PBMCs from the stem cell graft donor, collected from the stem cell graft. The source is a human donor who donated a stem cell graft to a child with SCID.

CDR3 sequence (DNA): TGTGCCAGCTCACCGCAGGGCAATGAGCAGTTCTTC. Protein product: CASSPQGNEQFF. The V call is TRBV18, the J call TRBJ2-1, with D maybe TRBD1 (5 bases). The V end lost 3 bases, the J end lost 6 bases, and 6 bases lay between the germline ends. Germline CDR1 is KGHSH and CDR2 is LQKENI. The CDR3 sequence is 12 residues long.